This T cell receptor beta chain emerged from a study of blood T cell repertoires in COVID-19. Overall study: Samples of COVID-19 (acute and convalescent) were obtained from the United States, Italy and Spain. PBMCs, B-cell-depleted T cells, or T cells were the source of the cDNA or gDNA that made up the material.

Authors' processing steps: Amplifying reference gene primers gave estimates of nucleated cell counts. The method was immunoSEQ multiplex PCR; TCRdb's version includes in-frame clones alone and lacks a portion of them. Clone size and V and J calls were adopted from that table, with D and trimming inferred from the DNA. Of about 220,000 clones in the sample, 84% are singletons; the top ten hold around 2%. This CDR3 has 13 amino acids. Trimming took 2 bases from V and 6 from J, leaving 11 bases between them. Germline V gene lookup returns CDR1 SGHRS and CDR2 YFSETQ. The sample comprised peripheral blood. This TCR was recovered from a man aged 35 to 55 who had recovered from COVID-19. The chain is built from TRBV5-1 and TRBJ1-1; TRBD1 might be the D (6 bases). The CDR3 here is CASSLGQPAEAFF. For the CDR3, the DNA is TGCGCCAGCAGCTTAGGACAGCCGGCTGAAGCTTTCTTT.